What follows are 8 T cell receptor beta chains derived from one specimen sequenced in a study of control samples from healthy donors and cancer patients. Assay used: immunoSEQ multiplex PCR; TCRdb lists only in-frame clones, some missing. The table records approximately 100,000 clones, approximately 90% of them present only once. The sample comprised blood. The receptors were sampled from a woman between 45 and 60 years old in good health.

The chain employs TRBV27 and TRBJ2-2; tentatively, D is TRBD1 or TRBD2 (5 bases each). Germline assignment: CDR1 MNHEY and CDR2 SMNVEV (reference sequence). The V and J ends lost 8 bases and 1 base respectively, with 14 bases between them. The CDR3 runs 15 residues. This CDR3 is CASRLGAGNTGELFF. The CDR3 nucleotides are TGTGCCAGCCGGCTCGGGGCAGGGAACACCGGGGAGCTGTTTTTT.

The genes are TRBV3-1 (or the pseudogene TRBV3-2) and TRBJ2-1; 15 bases agree with TRBD2. Germline CDR1 is LGHDT and CDR2 is YNNKEL (reference sequence). J gave up 2 bases and V 0 bases, and 5 bases lay outside the gene matches. CDR3 length: 19 residues. CDR3 residues: CASSQDGLAGGPPYNEQFF. The CDR3 nucleotides read TGTGCCAGCAGCCAAGATGGACTAGCGGGAGGGCCCCCCTACAATGAGCAGTTCTTC.

The chain uses TRBV19 and TRBJ2-5; 7 nucleotides line up with TRBD2. Losses at the gene ends were 3 bases for V and 4 bases for J; bases not matched to a gene: 14. The CDR3 spans 17 residues. Looked up from germline, CDR1 is LNHDA and CDR2 is SQIVND (reference sequence). CDR3 loop: CASSIQSGGSVGETQYF. The CDR3 DNA sequence: TGTGCCAGTAGTATCCAATCGGGCGGGAGTGTAGGAGAGACCCAGTACTTC. The entire variable domain, with the rest obtained from reference TRBV19 and TRBJ2-5, is as follows: DGGITQSPKYLFRKEGQNVTLSCEQNLNHDAMYWYRQDPGQGLRLIYYSQIVNDFQKGDIAEGYSVSREKKESFPLTVTSAQKNPTAFYLCASSIQSGGSVGETQYFGPGTRLLVL.

The rearrangement links TRBV5-1 to TRBJ1-3, with D hard to call. The CDR3 loop spans 15 amino acids. Germline V lookup: CDR1 SGHRS, CDR2 YFSETQ. V was shortened by 0 bases and J by 0 bases, with 7 bases between the two germline ends. The CDR3 loop is CASSLEHSSGNTIYF. In nucleotides, the CDR3 is TGCGCCAGCAGCTTGGAGCACAGCTCTGGAAACACCATATATTTT. Filled out from reference TRBV5-1 and TRBJ1-3, the complete variable domain reads KAGVTQTPRYLIKTRGQQVTLSCSPISGHRSVSWYQQTPGQGLQFLFEYFSETQRNKGNFPGRFSGRQFSNSRSEMNVSTLELGDSALYLCASSLEHSSGNTIYFGEGSWLTVV.

V gene TRBV29-1 combines with J gene TRBJ2-5, with a tentative D call TRBD2 (5 bases). The germline V gene has CDR1 SQVTM and CDR2 ANQGSEA. The CDR3 is made up of 12 amino acids. Between the trimmed V and J ends, which lost 7 bases and 2 bases, there was a span of 11 bases. CDR3 loop: CSGSETQETQYF. CDR3 nucleotide sequence: TGCAGCGGTAGCGAGACACAAGAGACCCAGTACTTC.

The chain recombines TRBV6-2 or TRBV6-3 with TRBJ2-5; D gene unclear. Looked up from germline, CDR1 is MNHEY and CDR2 is SVGEGT. There are 13 residues in the CDR3. V was shortened by 5 bases and J by 7 bases, with 14 bases between the two germline ends. The CDR3 DNA reads TGTGCCAGCAGTCCCTCGCAATTTGGGACCCAGTACTTC. Protein: CASSPSQFGTQYF.

On this clone: Other DNA sequences in the sample encode the same CDR3. The chain carries TRBV5-1 and TRBJ1-2; tentatively, D is TRBD1 (6 bases). There are 13 residues in the CDR3. V was trimmed by 4 bases and J by 2 bases, leaving 9 bases between them. CDR1 SGHRS and CDR2 YFSETQ come from the germline V gene. Here the CDR3 DNA reads TGCGCCAGCAGCCTTGGACAGAACTATGGCTACACCTTC. As protein: CASSLGQNYGYTF.

The chain links TRBV5-4 to TRBJ2-2; D not certain. V shed 4 bases and J shed 6 bases, with 19 bases lying between them. There are 16 residues in the CDR3. Germline CDR1 SGHNT, CDR2 YYREEE (reference sequence). The CDR3 bases are TGTGCCAGCAGCCCAATCACGAGCGTAGGTGCCGGGGAGCTGTTTTTT. Its translation: CASSPITSVGAGELFF.